These 29 T cell receptor beta chains came from one sample sequenced in a study of T cells after posttransplantation cyclophosphamide. Sequencing was performed with immunoSEQ multiplex PCR; in TCRdb, only in-frame clones are kept and a portion is missing. The sample gives 7,000 or so clones, none seen only once, and the top ten clones hold 5.5% to 7.5%. A marrow graft followed busulfan-fludarabine conditioning, with cyclophosphamide on days +3 and +4. The starting material was PBMCs, obtained after allogeneic stem cell transplant with posttransplant cyclophosphamide. The receptors were sampled from a female patient in her forties or fifties who received an allogeneic stem cell transplant from an unrelated donor, was CMV-positive, and had acute GVHD only. Some of the T cells might come from the graft donor.

The J gene is TRBJ2-7, the V gene TRBV11-2; D unclear. CDR1 and CDR2 from the germline V gene are SGHAT and FQNNGV. Trimming left V 1 base short and J 1 base short, with 11 bases between. This CDR3 has 15 residues. The CDR3 DNA is TGTGCCAGCAGCTTAGGTGGTGGGCCTTCCTACGAGCAGTACTTC. Its protein product is CASSLGGGPSYEQYF.

The chain joins TRBV19 to TRBJ2-7; maybe TRBD1 (5 bases). This CDR3 has 13 amino acids. Trimming took off 4 bases at V and 3 bases at J, with 10 bases between the two ends. Per germline, CDR1 LNHDA and CDR2 SQIVND (reference sequence). CDR3 amino acids: CASSTRTNYEQYF. The CDR3 DNA is TGTGCCAGTAGTACTCGGACAAACTACGAGCAGTACTTC.

This clone is deemed medium-sized (0.01 to 0.1%). The CDR3: CASSYSKGDLGGYTF. Here the CDR3 DNA reads TGTGCCAGCAGTTACTCGAAAGGGGATCTTGGCGGCTACACCTTC. The chain uses TRBV6-6 and TRBJ1-2; the D gene is possibly TRBD1 (5 bases). Germline values: CDR1 MNHNY, CDR2 SVGAGI (reference sequence). V dropped 0 bases and J dropped 8 bases, with 16 bases sitting between them. The CDR3 has 15 amino acids.

In this sample, this clone is medium-sized. The genes are TRBV28 and TRBJ1-3, with D perhaps matching TRBD1 (5 bases). The germline V and J ends were trimmed by 5 bases and 4 bases, with 9 bases remaining between them. This CDR3 has 13 amino acids. Germline assignment: CDR1 MDHEN and CDR2 SYDVKM. The CDR3 DNA sequence: TGTGCCAGCAGTCAATCAGGGGGAAACACCATATATTTT. Its translation: CASSQSGGNTIYF.

This clone was counted a few times. The chain couples TRBV27 to TRBJ2-5; TRBD1 matches at 10 bases. The J call may be faulty, since TRBJ2-7 better matches the DNA end. Germline CDR1 is MNHEY and CDR2 is SMNVEV (reference sequence). The CDR3 is made up of 16 amino acids. The CDR3 DNA sequence: TGTGCCAGCAGTTTATGGGAAGGGACAGGGGTTTACGAGCAGTACTTC. It specifies CASSLWEGTGVYEQYF.

This clone was recorded at least ten times. The CDR3 coding sequence is TGTGCCAGCAGCCTCCCCGGGGAAACCACGGCAGATACGCAGTATTTT. It codes for CASSLPGETTADTQYF. The J gene is TRBJ2-3, the V gene TRBV11-2; possible D gene TRBD2, 5 bases. CDR1 and CDR2 from the germline V gene are SGHAT and FQNNGV. The CDR3 has 16 amino acids. V was pared by 5 bases and J by 4 bases, with 19 bases between.

This clone is judged medium-sized. V gene TRBV10-3 combines with J gene TRBJ1-1; D is perhaps TRBD1 (6 bases). In germline, CDR1 is ENHRY, CDR2 SYGVKD. V gave up 3 bases and J gave up 2 bases, with 19 bases separating them. The CDR3 covers 17 residues. The CDR3 DNA sequence: TGTGCCATCAGTGACTCACAGGGAAGGAACATCAACACTGAAGCTTTCTTT. Translated: CAISDSQGRNINTEAFF.

This clone was observed many times. This sequence joins TRBV5-4 and TRBJ2-6, with D possibly TRBD2 on 7 matching bases. Germline V gene data show CDR1 as SGHNT and CDR2 as YYREEE (reference sequence). The CDR3 runs to 16 residues. Between the trimmed V and J ends, which lost 1 base and 4 bases, there was a span of 12 bases. The CDR3 here is CASSLNRGAGANVLTF. CDR3 coding DNA: TGTGCCAGCAGCTTGAATCGGGGGGCCGGGGCCAACGTCCTGACTTTC. Full variable domain (outside the CDR3, taken from reference TRBV5-4 and TRBJ2-6): ETGVTQSPTHLIKTRGQQVTLRCSSQSGHNTVSWYQQALGQGPQFIFQYYREEENGRGNFPPRFSGLQFPNYSSELNVNALELDDSALYLCASSLNRGAGANVLTFGAGSRLTVL.

This clone was recorded many times. The V call is TRBV6-5, the J call TRBJ2-7; the D gene is possibly TRBD2 (5 bases). Germline V gene sequence: CDR1 MNHEY, CDR2 SVGAGI. V lost 6 bases, J lost 3 bases, and 18 bases lay in between. The CDR3 has 15 amino acids. For the CDR3, the DNA is TGTGCCAGCAGCCGAGACGTAGCGAAACACTACGAGCAGTACTTC. Amino acids: CASSRDVAKHYEQYF.

This clone was seen ten or more times. CDR3: CASRTGIDTYEQYF. CDR3 nucleotide sequence: TGTGCCAGCCGAACAGGGATCGACACCTACGAGCAGTACTTC. The rearrangement joins TRBV27 to TRBJ2-7, with a weak D call TRBD1 (6 bases). The CDR3 is made up of 14 amino acids. Trimming shortened V by 8 bases and J by 2 bases, and 16 bases separated the two germline ends. CDR1 and CDR2 from the germline V gene are MNHEY and SMNVEV (reference sequence).

The sample holds many counts of this clone. The V gene is TRBV6-1, the J gene TRBJ2-1, with D possibly matching TRBD1 (5 bases). This CDR3 comprises 18 residues. V dropped 1 base and J dropped 3 bases, with 19 bases sitting between them. Germline lookup yields CDR1 MNHNS and CDR2 SASEGT. The CDR3 sequence is CASSEDRAGLSYYNEQFF. For the CDR3, the DNA is TGTGCCAGCAGTGAAGATCGGGCAGGGCTATCGTACTACAATGAGCAGTTCTTC.

This clone was seen repeatedly, ten times or more. The J gene is TRBJ2-7, the V gene TRBV4-1; 7 bases fit TRBD2. Germline V gene lookup returns CDR1 MGHRA and CDR2 YSYEKL. The V gene end was trimmed by 1 base and the J gene end by 4 bases; junction bases not matched to a gene: 7. The CDR3 has 15 amino acids. In DNA, the CDR3 is TGCGCCAGCAGCCAAGTTTTAGGACTAGGATACGAGCAGTACTTC. Protein: CASSQVLGLGYEQYF.

This clone occurred many times. Germline and junction disagree at one end, which may indicate a read error. The J gene is TRBJ2-1, the V gene TRBV11-1, with 7 bases identical to TRBD2. CDR1 and CDR2 from the germline V gene are SGHAT and FQDESV (reference sequence). The CDR3 has 12 amino acids. CDR3 sequence (DNA): TGTGCCAGCAGCTCTGAGTTTAGCGGGCCCCTCTTC. Protein: CASSSEFSGPLF.

Ten or more counts support this clone. The chain combines TRBV10-2 with TRBJ2-2; 8 bases fit TRBD2. The CDR3 has 16 residues. J lost 3 bases, V lost 5 bases, and 8 bases had no gene match. Germline CDR1 and CDR2: WSHSY and SAAADI. In DNA, the CDR3 is TGCGCCAGCAGTTACACCGGGACTAGTGACACCGGGGAGCTGTTTTTT. It codes for CASSYTGTSDTGELFF.

This clone was observed at least ten times. The chain couples TRBV28 to TRBJ2-3; TRBD2 matches at 8 bases. There are 15 residues in the CDR3. V trimming: 8 bases; J trimming: 3 bases; junction bases outside the gene matches: 10. Germline CDR1 MDHEN, CDR2 SYDVKM. DNA for the CDR3: TGTGCCAGCCGCGCCCGGCGGGAGGTGACAGATACGCAGTATTTT. Its translation: CASRARREVTDTQYF. The entire variable domain, with the rest obtained from reference TRBV28 and TRBJ2-3, is as follows: DVKVTQSSRYLVKRTGEKVFLECVQDMDHENMFWYRQDPGLGLRLIYFSYDVKMKEKGDIPEGYSVSREKKERFSLILESASTNQTSMYLCASRARREVTDTQYFGPGTRLTVL.

This clone was counted at least ten times. V and J are TRBV28 and TRBJ2-1; possible D gene TRBD1, 6 bases. Germline V lookup: CDR1 MDHEN, CDR2 SYDVKM. The CDR3 runs 15 residues. Trimming took off 1 base at V and 8 bases at J, with 15 bases between the two ends. Written as DNA, the CDR3 is TGTGCCAGCAGTTTATTCGCACAGGGTACGGATGAGCAGTTCTTC. Its translation is CASSLFAQGTDEQFF.

This clone has a handful of counts. A far more abundant clone sits one base away, making this likely a read error. The sample holds other DNA sequences that translate to the same CDR3. The chain is built from TRBV25-1 and TRBJ1-3, with D tentatively TRBD1 (5 bases). From germline, CDR1 is MGHDK and CDR2 SYGVNS. The CDR3 has 18 residues. The V end was cut by 2 bases, the J end by 4 bases, with 21 bases between. CDR3 nucleotides: TGTGCCAGCAGTGAACCTCCAGGCCGGGGGTCTTCGGGAAACACCATATATTTT. Translated, it gives CASSEPPGRGSSGNTIYF.

This clone was detected only a few times. This sequence joins TRBV7-5 and TRBJ2-2; the table's D call, TRBD2, was not checked against the DNA. TRBV7-5 represents a pseudogene. This CDR3 contains 17 residues. In nucleotides, the CDR3 is TGTGCCAGAAGCGGCGGAGGTAGCTTCGCGAACACCGGGGAGCTGTTTTTT. Protein product: CARSGGGSFANTGELFF.

In this sample, this clone turned up many times. The V gene is TRBV9, the J gene TRBJ2-1, with D possibly being TRBD1 (6 bases). V lost 0 bases, J lost 6 bases, and 10 bases lay in between. The CDR3 contains 14 residues. CDR1 is SGDLS and CDR2 is YYNGEE in the germline V gene. The CDR3: CASSVVVGGNEQFF. As DNA, the CDR3 is TGTGCCAGCAGCGTAGTGGTAGGGGGCAATGAGCAGTTCTTC.

By share, this clone counts as medium-sized. The rearrangement joins TRBV4-2 to TRBJ1-5; D gene ambiguous. The CDR3 covers 15 residues. Trimming removed 1 base from V and 3 bases from J, with 10 bases in between. CDR1 is LGHNA, CDR2 YNFKEQ, per germline. The chain's CDR3 is CASSQGLGNNQPQHF. As DNA, the CDR3 is TGTGCCAGCAGCCAAGGTCTAGGCAACAATCAGCCCCAGCATTTT.

This clone was picked up many times. The rearrangement uses TRBV9 and TRBJ2-2, with 9 bases that match TRBD2. Looked up from germline, CDR1 is SGDLS and CDR2 is YYNGEE. After removal of 5 bases from V and 7 bases from J, the junction contained 9 bases not matched to a gene. The CDR3 covers 15 residues. This CDR3 reads CASRASGKEGGELFF. The DNA of the CDR3 is TGTGCCAGCAGAGCTAGCGGGAAGGAGGGCGGGGAGCTGTTTTTT.

This clone has a count of ten or more. The genes are TRBV30 and TRBJ2-1; 9 bases line up with TRBD1. CDR3 length: 13 amino acids. Germline V gene data show CDR1 as GTSNPN and CDR2 as SVGIG (reference sequence). J was trimmed by 6 bases and V by 3 bases; bases with no gene match: 3. CDR3: CAWSRGQGNEQFF. The CDR3 DNA is TGTGCCTGGAGCCGGGGACAGGGCAATGAGCAGTTCTTC.

Many counts were recorded for this clone. The chain combines TRBV7-6 with TRBJ2-5; D gene unclear. The CDR3 consists of 11 residues. V was pared by 5 bases and J by 1 base, with 2 bases between. CDR1 SGHVS and CDR2 FNYEAQ come from the germline V gene. The CDR3 nucleotides read TGTGCCAGCAGCCTCCAAGAGACCCAGTACTTC. Its protein product is CASSLQETQYF.

This clone has at least ten counts. The chain carries TRBV28 and TRBJ1-2; tentatively, D is TRBD1 (5 bases). Germline V lookup: CDR1 MDHEN, CDR2 SYDVKM. The V gene lost 5 bases and the J gene lost 3 bases, with 13 bases spanning the gap. CDR3 length: 14 residues. The CDR3: CASSPQGPDYGYTF. CDR3 nucleotides: TGTGCCAGCAGTCCCCAGGGCCCCGACTATGGCTACACCTTC.

Points on this clone: The junction departs from germline at one end; a sequencing error may be responsible. This chain uses TRBV7-7 with TRBJ2-1, with TRBD2 as a possible D gene (6 bases). The CDR3 covers 16 residues. Germline V gives CDR1 SSHAT, CDR2 FNYEAQ (reference sequence). As DNA, the CDR3 is TGTGCTAGCAGTCAAGGCCGCCCGGGAGTGGGCAATGAGCAGTTCTTC. This encodes CASSQGRPGVGNEQFF.

By share, this clone counts as medium-sized. The chain combines TRBV6-5 with TRBJ1-1; 9 bases align to TRBD1. Germline CDR1 reads MNHEY; CDR2 reads SVGAGI. The V gene end was trimmed by 2 bases and the J gene end by 3 bases; junction bases not matched to a gene: 4. The CDR3 is 15 residues long. CDR3 loop: CASSYGGQGHTEAFF. The CDR3, as DNA: TGTGCCAGCAGTTACGGGGGACAGGGTCACACTGAAGCTTTCTTT.

This clone was picked up many times. The V call is TRBV4-3, the J call TRBJ2-7; 8 bases agree with TRBD2. Germline V CDR1 and CDR2: LGHNA, YSLEER. CDR3 size: 15 residues. Losses at the gene ends were 2 bases for V and 3 bases for J; bases not matched to a gene: 6. The CDR3 region is CASSQTTSAFYEQYF. The CDR3 coding sequence is TGCGCCAGCAGCCAAACGACTAGCGCGTTCTACGAGCAGTACTTC.

This clone has a handful of counts. The V call is TRBV9, the J call TRBJ1-1; 10 nucleotides match TRBD1. V shed 2 bases and J 0 bases; nucleotides not matched to a gene: 7. The CDR3 runs to 17 residues. Germline values: CDR1 SGDLS, CDR2 YYNGEE. Written as DNA, the CDR3 is TGTGCCAGCAGCGTCCGGGACAGGGGTGTGATGAACACTGAAGCTTTCTTT. It codes for CASSVRDRGVMNTEAFF.

This clone was detected many times. V gene TRBV23-1 combines with J gene TRBJ2-5, with D possibly being TRBD1 (6 bases). TRBV23-1 is flagged as an ORF with uncertain function. V lost 3 bases, J lost 5 bases, and 13 bases lay in between. This CDR3 comprises 14 residues. DNA for the CDR3: TGCGCCAGCAGTCATGGGGGCGTAATGGAGACCCAGTACTTC. This sequence encodes CASSHGGVMETQYF.